This TCR beta chain is from a study of T-cell memory formation after mild COVID-19. A note on this clonotype: Its specificity is not known.

TCRdb re-derived calls from the 5' RACE reads in MiXCR, one entry per CDR3 protein. Counted here are under 300,000 distinct CDR3 sequences, 15% to 20% occurring once; the ten biggest clones make up approximately 3.6%. The CDR3 consists of 15 residues. Germline values: CDR1 SGHRS, CDR2 YFSETQ. Losses at the gene ends were 1 base for V and 5 bases for J; bases not matched to a gene: 8. Study-wide results and limits: Clones contracting across day 15 to 85 had a balanced CD4/CD8 profile; later expanding clones leaned CD4+.

The TCR originated in a man between 18 and 35 years old who had mild COVID-19 (a few samples of this study predate the infection). Cell type and time point are not known. The chain employs TRBV5-1 and TRBJ2-5; 7 bases align to TRBD2. The sample comprised PBMCs or a T cell subset sorted from them (not recorded which). CDR3 protein: CASSLLPGGGETQYF. The CDR3 DNA is TGCGCCAGCAGCTTGCTTCCGGGGGGAGGTGAGACCCAGTACTTC.